This T cell receptor (beta chain) was retrieved from a study of shared clonotypes between healthy human individuals. Per germline, CDR1 LNHDA and CDR2 SQIVND (reference sequence). The CDR3 runs to 14 residues. V was shortened by 9 bases and J by 0 bases, with 13 bases between the two germline ends. The assay used deep level. Original handling: ImmunoSEQ only sent back junction sequences with no quality scores, so filtering was done differently. Some clones are missing from TCRdb's copy, which holds only in-frame ones; the method was immunoSEQ multiplex PCR. That table supplies the V and J calls and clone size; D and trimming were determined from the DNA. Of around 2.3 million clones in the sample, around 95% were seen once.

The sequence was obtained from a man in his late teens or twenties in good health. This chain connects TRBV19 to TRBJ2-3; D could derive from TRBD1 or TRBD2 (5 bases each). Sequencing was done on a sample of naive CD4+ T cells sorted from blood. Sample subset: CD45RA+ positively selected. The chain's CDR3 is CASSEGRSTDTQYF. Here the CDR3 DNA reads TGTGCCAGCTCCGAGGGGAGAAGCACAGATACGCAGTATTTT.